The 22 T cell receptor beta chains presented below share a single source sample, sequenced in a study of T cells in Graves' hyperthyroidism and ophthalmopathy (dated by TCRdb to between 2018 and 2021). Libraries were built with multiplex PCR. Sequenced using an Illumina HiSeq 2000. Amplification of TCR beta CDR3 regions was carried out from RNA transcripts. The TCR CDR3 was subjected to a first round of RT-PCR using the HTBI primer set and the Qiagen OneStep RT-PCR kit. The public reads were quality trimmed at Q25 with fastp and then assembled into clones with MiXCR by TCRdb, keeping productive beta chains. Each entry merges the rows of one CDR3 protein and shows their most common DNA and genes. Counted in this sample were about half a million distinct CDR3 sequences; around 20% of them appeared once. The top ten clonotypes cover about 30% of the sample. The sample taken for sequencing was blood. These receptors were taken from a man younger than 35 with Graves' hyperthyroidism.

A few counts support this clonotype. The chain couples TRBV30 to TRBJ1-2, with a tentative D call TRBD1 (6 bases). The CDR3 covers 15 residues. Germline V CDR1 and CDR2: GTSNPN, SVGIG (reference sequence). Deletions cut 2 bases from V and 2 bases from J, with 15 bases between. DNA for the CDR3: TGTGCCTGGAGTCGTAAAGGGGGGGAGAACTATGGCTACACCTTC. Protein sequence: CAWSRKGGENYGYTF.

The rearrangement links TRBV10-3 to TRBJ2-7; 9 nucleotides align to TRBD2. Germline CDR1 ENHRY, CDR2 SYGVKD. The CDR3 loop spans 15 amino acids. The V and J ends lost 2 bases and 2 bases, in that order; junction bases with no gene match: 4. CDR3 sequence (DNA): TGTGCCATCAGTGAGGGGCTAGCGGGGACCTACGAGCAGTACTTC. It yields the protein CAISEGLAGTYEQYF.

This clonotype occurred many times. J is TRBJ2-7 and V is TRBV20-1; tentatively, D is TRBD1 or TRBD2 (5 bases each). Trimming stripped 5 bases from V and 2 bases from J, with 13 bases between. The germline CDR1 and CDR2 sequences are DFQATT and SNEGSKA (reference sequence). CDR3 length: 13 amino acids. The CDR3 sequence is CSAQGPSTYEQYF. In DNA form, the CDR3 reads TGCAGTGCTCAGGGCCCTAGCACCTACGAGCAGTACTTC.

The CDR3 nucleotides are TGTGCCAGCAGCTCAGAGACGTGGGCCACCGGGGAGCTGTTTTTT. This gives the protein CASSSETWATGELFF. The chain uses TRBV5-5 and TRBJ2-2; D remains unclear. CDR3 size: 15 residues. The ends were cut back, 3 bases at V and 4 bases at J, with 13 bases in the middle. Germline assignment: CDR1 SGHKS and CDR2 YYEKEE (reference sequence).

CDR3 coding DNA: TGTGCCAGCAGCGCACCGGGACAGGGAATTCAGCCCCAGCATTTT. Its protein is CASSAPGQGIQPQHF. V is TRBV6-1 and J is TRBJ1-5, with TRBD1 identical over 9 bases. There are 15 residues in the CDR3. The germline V gene encodes CDR1 MNHNS and CDR2 SASEGT. The ends lost 6 bases at V and 6 bases at J; junction bases unmatched: 9.

The V gene is TRBV6-5, the J gene TRBJ1-2; a weak D match, TRBD1 (5 bases). V was clipped by 2 bases and J by 6 bases, with 22 bases between them. The CDR3 runs 17 residues. Germline CDR1 is MNHEY and CDR2 is SVGAGI. In DNA, the CDR3 is TGTGCCAGCAGTTACACCTCGGGGCAGGGTGTGGGGAATGGCTACACCTTC. This sequence encodes CASSYTSGQGVGNGYTF.

The V and J genes are TRBV10-3 and TRBJ1-1, with 9 nucleotides matching TRBD1. Losses at the gene ends were 3 bases for V and 4 bases for J; bases not matched to a gene: 12. The germline gives CDR1 ENHRY, CDR2 SYGVKD. The CDR3 has 17 amino acids. The CDR3 protein is CAISDSHRGPGVTEAFF. CDR3 sequence (DNA): TGTGCCATCAGTGACTCCCACAGGGGGCCAGGAGTCACTGAAGCTTTCTTT.

This clonotype was seen many times. The CDR3 nucleotides read TGTGCCAGCAGTTACGACATCTCCTACGAGCAGTACTTC. It yields the protein CASSYDISYEQYF. The V call is TRBV6-2 or TRBV6-3, the J call TRBJ2-7, with D uncertain. V was shortened by 2 bases and J by 0 bases, with 5 bases between the two germline ends. The germline V gene encodes CDR1 MNHEY and CDR2 SVGEGT. CDR3 length: 13 amino acids.

This clonotype was counted many times. Here the CDR3 omits its conserved ending phenylalanine or tryptophan, so a read error is the likely source. V is TRBV28 and J is TRBJ1-5, with TRBD1 matching over 8 bases. V lost 4 bases and J lost 7; bases outside the gene matches: 6. Looked up from germline, CDR1 is MDHEN and CDR2 is SYDVKM. This CDR3 region has 14 residues. CDR3 bases: TGTGCCAGCAGTTGGTCAGGGGGCGGACAGCCCCAGCATCTT. It specifies CASSWSGGGQPQHL.

The sample holds a few counts of this clonotype. This chain uses TRBV19 with TRBJ1-5; the D gene is possibly TRBD1 (5 bases). Germline assignment: CDR1 LNHDA and CDR2 SQIVND (reference sequence). The V end was cut by 1 base, the J end by 0 bases, with 10 bases between. This CDR3 region has 16 residues. For the CDR3, the DNA is TGTGCCAGTAGTATAGTGGGCCAGGGTAGCAATCAGCCCCAGCATTTT. Its translation is CASSIVGQGSNQPQHF.

This clonotype turned up a few times. The chain links TRBV5-1 to TRBJ2-5; D is unresolved. The V end lost 2 bases, the J end lost 1 base, and 18 bases lay between the germline ends. Germline CDR1 is SGHRS and CDR2 is YFSETQ. The CDR3 covers 17 residues. CDR3 in DNA: TGCGCCAGCAGCTTAAACCCGACCCGGAACATCCAAGAGACCCAGTACTTC. Encoded protein: CASSLNPTRNIQETQYF.

This clonotype was seen repeatedly, ten times or more. J is TRBJ2-7 and V is TRBV6-5; a weak D match, TRBD1 (5 bases). Germline assignment: CDR1 MNHEY and CDR2 SVGAGI. This CDR3 is 14 amino acids long. Trimming took 4 bases from V and 2 from J, leaving 12 bases between them. As DNA, the CDR3 is TGTGCCAGCAGTTTGACAGATGGCACCTACGAGCAGTACTTC. Translation gives CASSLTDGTYEQYF.

In its sample, this clonotype was seen many times. V and J are TRBV2 and TRBJ1-1, with TRBD1 matching 7 bases. CDR1 and CDR2 (germline): SNHLY, FYNNEI. The V segment lost 10 bases and the J segment 1 base; nucleotides outside the gene matches: 18. This CDR3 spans 17 amino acids. CDR3 DNA: TGTGCCATCACAGGGGTCAGTCGGACGATAGCGAACACTGAAGCTTTCTTT. Encoded protein: CAITGVSRTIANTEAFF.

This clonotype was seen ten or more times. The chain combines TRBV27 with TRBJ1-2; 9 positions match TRBD1. The germline gives CDR1 MNHEY, CDR2 SMNVEV (reference sequence). V shed 5 bases, J shed 6 bases, and the junction held 7 bases outside the gene matches. The CDR3 sequence is 14 residues long. DNA for the CDR3: TGTGCCAGCAGTATCTTGGGACAGGGTCATGGCTACACCTTC. This translates into CASSILGQGHGYTF.

J is TRBJ2-7 and V is TRBV5-1, with a tentative D call TRBD1 (5 bases). The CDR3 consists of 13 residues. Germline V CDR1 and CDR2: SGHRS, YFSETQ. Deletions cut 2 bases from V and 3 bases from J, with 9 bases between. For the CDR3, the DNA is TGCGCCAGCAGCTTCGACAGTAACTACGAGCAGTACTTC. Protein product: CASSFDSNYEQYF.

This clonotype was observed at least ten times. The J gene is TRBJ1-2, the V gene TRBV5-1; perhaps TRBD1 as D (5 bases). The CDR3 loop spans 13 amino acids. The germline CDR1 and CDR2 sequences are SGHRS and YFSETQ. V was pared by 8 bases and J by 8 bases, with 19 bases between. In DNA form, the CDR3 reads TGCGCCAGTACCCCCGGGGGATTGGGCGGCTACACCTTC. It codes for CASTPGGLGGYTF.

Many counts were recorded for this clonotype. J is TRBJ1-5 and V is TRBV7-8, with TRBD1 identical over 7 bases. Trimming removed 5 bases from V and 7 bases from J; junction bases left unmatched: 8. The CDR3 has 14 residues. Germline CDR1 reads SGHVS; CDR2 reads FQNEAQ. CDR3 sequence (DNA): TGTGCCAGCAGCCGCGACAGGGCGGGCCAGCCCCAGCATTTT. Translated: CASSRDRAGQPQHF.

Many counts were recorded for this clonotype. The genes are TRBV12-3 or TRBV12-4 and TRBJ1-5; D is unclear. This CDR3 region has 13 residues. With 6 bases removed from V and 7 bases from J, the gap between germline ends came to 13 bases. The CDR3 spells CASSETRVQPQHF. DNA for the CDR3: TGTGCCAGCAGCGAGACAAGGGTCCAGCCCCAGCATTTT.

V and J are TRBV12-3 or TRBV12-4 and TRBJ2-5; TRBD2 matches at 12 bases. Unmatched junction bases numbered 8, after V lost 5 bases and J lost 4 bases. CDR3 size: 16 residues. The CDR3 loop is CASSERRTSGIETQYF. The CDR3 nucleotides read TGTGCCAGCAGTGAAAGAAGGACTAGCGGGATAGAGACCCAGTACTTC.

This clonotype has ten or more counts. V usage is TRBV19 and J usage is TRBJ1-2; 9 positions match TRBD1. The junction had 7 bases not matched to a gene; V was cut back by 8 bases and J by 6 bases. The germline CDR1 and CDR2 sequences are LNHDA and SQIVND (reference sequence). CDR3 length equals 13 residues. DNA of the CDR3: TGTGCCAGTGGTTGGACAGGGGCTCATGGCTACACCTTC. Its protein is CASGWTGAHGYTF.

The sample holds a few counts of this clonotype. This chain joins TRBV4-1 and TRBJ1-1; D perhaps matches TRBD1 (6 bases). Germline V gene lookup returns CDR1 MGHRA and CDR2 YSYEKL. The CDR3 totals 16 residues. Trimming took off 1 base at V and 6 bases at J, with 18 bases between the two ends. The CDR3 coding sequence is TGCGCCAGCAGCCAAGTGGGGGGGGGGCGATTCTCTGAAGCTTTCTTT. It specifies CASSQVGGGRFSEAFF.

This chain uses TRBV7-9 with TRBJ1-5; no clear D gene. Germline V CDR1 and CDR2: SEHNR, FQNEAQ (reference sequence). The CDR3 contains 15 residues. Trimming stripped 0 bases from V and 5 bases from J, with 11 bases between. Here the CDR3 reads CASSLAAGPDQPQHF. Here the CDR3 DNA reads TGTGCCAGCAGCTTAGCAGCCGGGCCAGATCAGCCCCAGCATTTT.